This TCR delta chain came from a study of Vδ1+ human thymocytes. General study results and limits: In the thymus, TRG and TRD repertoires looked highly polyclonal with Gaussian CDR3 lengths.

Extracted RNA was reverse transcribed into cDNA. Multiplex PCR used pooled V-gene forward primers and a constant-region reverse primer to amplify CDR3s. TCRdb fed the multiplex PCR reads into CATT to redo clone calling. This table has more than 45,000 delta-chain clones, over 13% appearing once. Comment on this clone: Its antigen is currently unknown.

The CDR3 totals 20 residues. Per germline, CDR1 TSWWSYY and CDR2 QGS. J lost 0 bases, V lost 4 bases, and 18 bases had no gene match. V and J are TRDV1 and TRDJ1, with 9 bases that match TRDD2. This sequence originates from a girl under three years old who had congenital heart surgery. The source material was Vdelta1+ gamma-delta thymocytes from the thymus. Subset reported: FACS-sorted CD3+ TCRalphabeta- TCRVdelta1+ TCRVdelta2- thymocytes. The CDR3: CALGAGLPTVLGSYTDKLIF. The DNA of the CDR3 is TGTGCTCTTGGGGCGGGCCTTCCTACCGTACTGGGGTCGTACACCGATAAACTCATCTTT.